A single sample gave rise to the 12 T cell receptor beta chains below, sequenced in a study of spatial heterogeneity in lung cancer. From the 5' RACE reads, TCRdb called clonotypes with MiXCR, one entry per CDR3 protein. The repertoire holds approximately 40,000 distinct CDR3 sequences, with around 5.2% as singletons. Noted time point: sample taken at primary tumor resection. Whole RNA came from tumor, nontumor lung or frozen PBMC and was sequenced without being sorted. Sequenced material: PBMCs, taken at surgery. The source of these receptors is a female donor with early-stage non-small cell lung cancer.

In this sample, this clonotype turned up many times. The chain carries TRBV27 and TRBJ2-3; tentative D call: TRBD1 (6 bases). The CDR3 loop spans 15 amino acids. CDR1 MNHEY and CDR2 SMNVEV come from the germline V gene (reference sequence). Trimming shortened V by 2 bases and J by 1 base, and 10 bases separated the two germline ends. CDR3 DNA: TGTGCCAGCAGTTTAAATCCAGGGGGCACAGATACGCAGTATTTT. Encoded protein: CASSLNPGGTDTQYF.

This clonotype was detected ten times or more. The genes are TRBV24-1 and TRBJ2-3, with 10 bases that match TRBD1. The ends lost 6 bases at V and 2 bases at J; junction bases unmatched: 7. Germline V gives CDR1 KGHDR, CDR2 SFDVKD. The CDR3 length is 16 residues. The CDR3 nucleotides are TGTGCCACCAGTCATGGACAGGGGGGTATCACAGATACGCAGTATTTT. Protein sequence: CATSHGQGGITDTQYF.

In its sample, this clonotype was seen many times. The rearrangement uses TRBV14 and TRBJ2-1, with 8 bases matching TRBD2. Germline-derived CDR1 and CDR2 are SGHDN and FVKESK. CDR3 length equals 17 residues. The V gene end was trimmed by 3 bases and the J gene end by 7 bases; junction bases not matched to a gene: 14. The CDR3 DNA sequence: TGTGCCAGCAGCCAGTACCCTCGAGCGGGGGACTTTAATGAGCAGTTCTTC. It yields the protein CASSQYPRAGDFNEQFF.

This clonotype was seen many times. The J gene is TRBJ2-7, the V gene TRBV5-1; D ambiguous. Germline V lookup: CDR1 SGHRS, CDR2 YFSETQ. The ends were cut back, 0 bases at V and 7 bases at J, with 11 bases in the middle. The CDR3 extends over 13 amino acids. CDR3 nucleotide sequence: TGCGCCAGCAGCTTGGCCCCCGGCCAGGAGCAGTACTTC. Amino acids: CASSLAPGQEQYF.

This clonotype was seen repeatedly, ten times or more. This chain connects TRBV5-4 to TRBJ2-2; D remains ambiguous. There are 15 residues in the CDR3. With 5 bases removed from V and 6 bases from J, the gap between germline ends came to 17 bases. Germline CDR1 SGHNT, CDR2 YYREEE (reference sequence). In nucleotides, the CDR3 is TGTGCCAGCAGTGGACCCGGGCCTCTGGCCGGGGAGCTGTTTTTT. Its protein product is CASSGPGPLAGELFF.

Many counts were recorded for this clonotype. This chain connects TRBV2 to TRBJ2-5, with D possibly TRBD2 on 6 matching bases. V gave up 5 bases and J gave up 3 bases, with 10 bases separating them. Germline CDR1 reads SNHLY; CDR2 reads FYNNEI. The CDR3 has 13 amino acids. The chain's CDR3 is CASSFIAEETQYF. Written as DNA, the CDR3 is TGTGCCAGCAGTTTCATAGCGGAAGAGACCCAGTACTTC.

This clonotype was recorded at least ten times. The V gene is TRBV7-2, the J gene TRBJ2-5; D gene ambiguous. V gave up 6 bases and J gave up 5 bases, with 7 bases separating them. Germline loops: CDR1 SGHTA, CDR2 FQGNSA. The CDR3 loop spans 11 amino acids. The CDR3 loop is CASSSMETQYF. The CDR3 coding sequence is TGTGCCAGCAGTAGTATGGAGACCCAGTACTTC.

This clonotype was observed at least ten times. This chain connects TRBV5-1 to TRBJ2-7; no reliable D call. The CDR3 is 14 residues long. The ends were cut back, 5 bases at V and 0 bases at J, with 12 bases in the middle. The germline V gene encodes CDR1 SGHRS and CDR2 YFSETQ. The CDR3 region has the DNA TGCGCCAGCAGACGTTCTTGGGACTCCTACGAGCAGTACTTC. This codes for CASRRSWDSYEQYF.

This clonotype has more than one count but fewer than ten. The V and J genes are TRBV27 and TRBJ1-6; D gene uncertain. The CDR3 consists of 16 residues. Deletions cut 4 bases from V and 7 bases from J, with 17 bases between. Germline lookup yields CDR1 MNHEY and CDR2 SMNVEV (reference sequence). The CDR3 here is CASSSRTGRRNSPLHF. The CDR3 DNA sequence: TGTGCCAGCAGTTCCCGTACCGGACGGAGAAATTCACCCCTCCACTTT.

This clonotype was counted many times. This chain joins TRBV29-1 and TRBJ2-3; possibly TRBD1 for D (6 bases). The germline V gene encodes CDR1 SQVTM and CDR2 ANQGSEA. This CDR3 is 13 amino acids long. V was trimmed by 3 bases and J by 7 bases, leaving 14 bases between them. The CDR3 reads CSVDVGAMNTQYF. The CDR3 DNA reads as TGCAGCGTTGATGTGGGGGCTATGAATACGCAGTATTTT.

This clonotype was detected many times. V and J are TRBV24-1 and TRBJ2-2, with 10 bases aligning to TRBD1. Germline V gives CDR1 KGHDR, CDR2 SFDVKD. After removal of 1 base from V and 5 bases from J, the junction contained 3 bases not matched to a gene. The CDR3 is 16 amino acids. Written as DNA, the CDR3 is TGTGCCACCAGTGATTTTGGACAGGGGGGGACCGGGGAGCTGTTTTTT. Amino acid sequence: CATSDFGQGGTGELFF.

This clonotype was detected ten times or more. The chain couples TRBV20-1 to TRBJ1-5; D is ambiguous. Trimming took 3 bases from V and 2 from J, leaving 8 bases between them. The CDR3 loop spans 13 amino acids. Per germline, CDR1 DFQATT and CDR2 SNEGSKA (reference sequence). DNA of the CDR3: TGCAGTGCTAGGCGTTCCGGCAATCAGCCCCAGCATTTT. This gives the protein CSARRSGNQPQHF.